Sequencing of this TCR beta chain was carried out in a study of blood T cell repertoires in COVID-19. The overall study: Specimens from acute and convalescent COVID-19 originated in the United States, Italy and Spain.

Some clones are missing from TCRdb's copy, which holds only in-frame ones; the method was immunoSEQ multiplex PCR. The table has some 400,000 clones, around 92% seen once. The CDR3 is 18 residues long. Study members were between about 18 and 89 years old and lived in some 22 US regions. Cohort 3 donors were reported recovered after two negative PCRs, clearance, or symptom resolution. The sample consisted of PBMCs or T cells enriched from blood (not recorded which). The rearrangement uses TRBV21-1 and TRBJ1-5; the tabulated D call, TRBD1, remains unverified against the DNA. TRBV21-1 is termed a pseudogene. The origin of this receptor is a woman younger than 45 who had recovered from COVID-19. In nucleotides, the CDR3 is TGTGCCAGCAGCAAAGGTTGGTGGAGGGGGCCTTCGCATCAGCCCCAGCATTTT. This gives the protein CASSKGWWRGPSHQPQHF.